This T cell receptor beta chain emerged from a study of HIV-infected patients and healthy controls. The length of the CDR3 is 13 residues. The germline V gene has CDR1 MDHEN and CDR2 SYDVKM. Trimming left V 9 bases short and J 4 bases short, with 15 bases between. TCRdb called the 5' RACE reads again in MiXCR, with one record for every CDR3 protein. Among about 63,000 distinct CDR3 sequences listed, 15% to 20% were seen once. Ten or more counts support this clonotype. Sequences were obtained from CD4+ T cells from blood. This chain uses TRBV28 with TRBJ1-1; D perhaps matches TRBD1 (5 bases). The source is a human donor in good health. DNA for the CDR3: TGTGCCAGTAGGGGTTCCTGGCCCACTGAAGCTTTCTTT. Its protein product is CASRGSWPTEAFF.